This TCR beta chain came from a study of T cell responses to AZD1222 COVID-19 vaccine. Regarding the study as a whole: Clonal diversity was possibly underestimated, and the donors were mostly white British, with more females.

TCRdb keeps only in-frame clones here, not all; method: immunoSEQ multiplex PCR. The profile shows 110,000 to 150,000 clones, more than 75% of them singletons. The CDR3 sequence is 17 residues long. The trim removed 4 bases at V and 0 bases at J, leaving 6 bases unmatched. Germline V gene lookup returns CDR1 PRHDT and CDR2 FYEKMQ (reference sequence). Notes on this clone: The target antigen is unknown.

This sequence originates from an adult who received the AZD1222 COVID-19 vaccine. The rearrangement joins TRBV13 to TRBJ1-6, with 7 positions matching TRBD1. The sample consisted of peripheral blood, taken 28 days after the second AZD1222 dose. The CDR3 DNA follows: TGTGCCAGCAGCTCTCGACAGGGAGTCTCCTATAATTCACCCCTCCACTTT. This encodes CASSSRQGVSYNSPLHF. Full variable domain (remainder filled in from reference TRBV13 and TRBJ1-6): AAGVIQSPRHLIKEKRETATLKCYPIPRHDTVYWYQQGPGQDPQFLISFYEKMQSDKGSIPDRFSAQQFSDYHSELNMSSLELGDSALYFCASSSRQGVSYNSPLHFGNGTRLTVT.